Below are 15 T cell receptor beta chains sequenced from a single sample in a study of CD8+ T cells in alopecia areata. Specified treatment: oral pan-JAK inhibitor, 5-10 mg twice daily. Following RNA extraction, reverse transcription yielded cDNA that acted as the sequencing template. This table comes from immunoSEQ multiplex PCR, and its TCRdb copy is limited to in-frame clones, with some not included. The sample contains 150,000 to 200,000 clones, under 80% of which appear only once. The sample in question was CD4+ T cells sorted from blood, obtained between weeks 49 and 50, from a patient treated with tofacitinib. The receptors stem from a human donor with alopecia areata.

The chain employs TRBV14 and TRBJ1-2; D might be TRBD1 (5 bases). Germline-derived CDR1 and CDR2 are SGHDN and FVKESK. Trimming removed 1 base at V and 7 bases at J, with 13 bases between. CDR3 length: 14 amino acids. CDR3 nucleotide sequence: TGTGCCAGCAGCCAAGTCTGGACACTGGGTGGCTACACCTTC. Translating it yields CASSQVWTLGGYTF.

The rearrangement joins TRBV5-4 to TRBJ2-3, with a possible D match to TRBD1 (5 bases). The ends were cut back, 0 bases at V and 0 bases at J, with 11 bases in the middle. CDR3 length equals 16 residues. The V gene's germline CDR1 is SGHNT and CDR2 YYREEE (reference sequence). The CDR3 DNA sequence: TGTGCCAGCAGCTTGGCGCAGGGTTCTAGCACAGATACGCAGTATTTT. Translating it yields CASSLAQGSSTDTQYF.

The chain couples TRBV30 to TRBJ2-2; D might be TRBD1 (6 bases). CDR1 and CDR2 (germline): GTSNPN, SVGIG (reference sequence). This CDR3 spans 14 amino acids. V dropped 0 bases and J dropped 6 bases, with 11 bases sitting between them. The DNA of the CDR3 is TGTGCCTGGAGTGTACTAGGGGGTTCCGGGGAGCTGTTTTTT. Its translation: CAWSVLGGSGELFF.

V and J are TRBV27 and TRBJ1-2; TRBD1 might be the D (5 bases). This CDR3 spans 13 amino acids. The V and J ends lost 4 bases and 4 bases respectively, with 10 bases between them. Germline CDR1 MNHEY, CDR2 SMNVEV (reference sequence). The CDR3 DNA reads TGTGCCAGCAGTTCTCAGGGCGGCTATGGCTACACCTTC. It translates to CASSSQGGYGYTF.

The rearrangement uses TRBV5-1 and TRBJ2-5; 11 bases are shared with TRBD2. The CDR3 consists of 16 residues. Losses at the gene ends were 0 bases for V and 5 bases for J; bases not matched to a gene: 6. Germline assignment: CDR1 SGHRS and CDR2 YFSETQ. The CDR3 spells CASSLASTSGEETQYF. CDR3 nucleotide sequence: TGCGCCAGCAGCTTGGCCTCGACTAGCGGGGAGGAGACCCAGTACTTC.

With respect to this clone: The identical CDR3 is also encoded by other nucleotide sequences in the sample. The V gene is TRBV5-1, the J gene TRBJ2-7; D is perhaps TRBD2 (5 bases). The CDR3 contains 14 residues. V was pared by 0 bases and J by 0 bases, with 7 bases between. Per the germline V gene, CDR1 is SGHRS and CDR2 is YFSETQ. The CDR3 region is CASSLAGSSYEQYF. DNA for the CDR3: TGCGCCAGCAGCTTGGCGGGGAGCTCCTACGAGCAGTACTTC.

This chain uses TRBV10-3 with TRBJ1-6, with D perhaps TRBD1 (5 bases). Germline V CDR1 and CDR2: ENHRY, SYGVKD. The germline V and J ends were trimmed by 7 bases and 10 bases, with 20 bases remaining between them. The CDR3 totals 15 residues. The CDR3 DNA sequence: TGTGCCATCAAACCACAATTGGGGACGGTGTCACCCCTCCACTTT. Translated, it gives CAIKPQLGTVSPLHF.

The genes are TRBV30 and TRBJ1-5, with D possibly matching TRBD1 (5 bases). The CDR3 has 19 residues. Trimming took off 0 bases at V and 4 bases at J, with 25 bases between the two ends. Germline-derived CDR1 and CDR2 are GTSNPN and SVGIG (reference sequence). CDR3 sequence (DNA): TGTGCCTGGAGTGTTGCCCTCCGGGGGGAATCTACGTGGAATCAGCCCCAGCATTTT. This translates into CAWSVALRGESTWNQPQHF.

This chain uses TRBV5-6 with TRBJ1-6; D unclear. The CDR3 has 15 amino acids. Germline V gives CDR1 SGHDT, CDR2 YYEEEE. Between the trimmed V and J ends, which lost 5 bases and 0 bases, there was a span of 9 bases. The DNA of the CDR3 is TGTGCCAGCAGTCCGGGCATCTCCTATAATTCACCCCTCCACTTT. Its protein is CASSPGISYNSPLHF.

This chain links TRBV7-2 with TRBJ2-3, with D perhaps matching TRBD1 or TRBD2 (6 bases each). Per germline, CDR1 SGHTA and CDR2 FQGNSA. The CDR3 length is 16 residues. Trimming cost V 5 bases and J 6 bases, with 21 bases left between them. The CDR3 sequence: CASSPEVSGAKDTQYF. As DNA, the CDR3 is TGTGCCAGCAGCCCAGAGGTATCGGGGGCAAAGGATACGCAGTATTTT. The entire variable domain, with the rest obtained from reference TRBV7-2 and TRBJ2-3, is as follows: GAGVSQSPSNKVTEKGKDVELRCDPISGHTALYWYRQSLGQGLEFLIYFQGNSAPDKSGLPSDRFSAERTGGSVSTLTIQRTQQEDSAVYLCASSPEVSGAKDTQYFGPGTRLTVL.

This clone has more than one count but fewer than ten. Other DNA sequences within the sample encode an identical CDR3. The V gene is TRBV29-1, the J gene TRBJ1-5; 8 bases align to TRBD1. This CDR3 contains 13 residues. The V gene end was trimmed by 6 bases and the J gene end by 6 bases; junction bases not matched to a gene: 7. Germline V gene data show CDR1 as SQVTM and CDR2 as ANQGSEA. CDR3 sequence: CSVGGTGGQPQHF. CDR3 in DNA: TGCAGCGTGGGGGGGACAGGAGGTCAGCCCCAGCATTTT.

This chain links TRBV29-1 with TRBJ1-1; D remains unclear. Germline V gene data show CDR1 as SQVTM and CDR2 as ANQGSEA. The CDR3 runs to 14 residues. The V end was cut by 4 bases, the J end by 1 base, with 13 bases between. The CDR3 DNA reads TGCAGCGTTGTATCGCTTTACCAGAACACTGAAGCTTTCTTT. Its translation: CSVVSLYQNTEAFF.

V and J are TRBV29-1 and TRBJ2-3; TRBD2 matches 7 bases. The germline V gene has CDR1 SQVTM and CDR2 ANQGSEA. CDR3 length: 14 residues. The CDR3 DNA is TGCAGTGTCTGGGGGGGGACTGGCACAGATACGCAGTATTTT. Its translation: CSVWGGTGTDTQYF.

The chain joins TRBV7-2 to TRBJ1-5; possible D gene TRBD1, 5 bases. This CDR3 has 13 residues. The ends were cut back, 5 bases at V and 7 bases at J, with 12 bases in the middle. Germline V gene lookup returns CDR1 SGHTA and CDR2 FQGNSA. The CDR3 coding sequence is TGTGCCAGCAGCATAAGGGGAGGACAGCCCCAGCATTTT. This translates into CASSIRGGQPQHF.

This clone was seen only a few times. The V call is TRBV29-1, the J call TRBJ2-1, with 8 bases fitting TRBD1. CDR1 and CDR2 from the germline V gene are SQVTM and ANQGSEA. The V segment lost 5 bases and the J segment 4 bases; nucleotides outside the gene matches: 10. The CDR3 is made up of 15 amino acids. The CDR3 is CSVLDRDRQYNEQFF. The DNA for the CDR3 is TGCAGCGTTCTGGACCGGGACAGGCAGTACAATGAGCAGTTCTTC.